This section outlines one T cell receptor (beta chain) sequence together with its context. What it recognizes is unknown. Germline V gene sequence: CDR1 SGHDT, CDR2 YYEEEE. The CDR3 totals 17 residues. Trimming removed 6 bases at V and 3 bases at J, with 24 bases between. The data were taken from a study of Ad26.COV2.S vaccination and SARS-CoV-2 variants. On the study more broadly: A COV1001 Ad26.COV2.S trial-arm participant provided the sample. Each vaccinee took Ad26.COV2.S intramuscularly, once or twice 56 days apart.

The treatment: some 19 received Ad26.COV2.S at low or high dose, single or two shots; roughly five received placebo; per-sample allocation not given. It was on day 63 after the first vaccine or placebo injection that samples were taken. In the vaccine, an Ad26 vector expressed the SARS-CoV-2 spike of the Wuhan strain. Regarding the study as a whole: Placebo recipients and vaccine recipients were similar in non-spike TCR breadth.

Generated by immunoSEQ multiplex PCR, the TCRdb table keeps only in-frame clones and is missing some. The sample carries about 370,000 clones, 88% recorded once. The source was peripheral blood, collected in a trial of Ad26.COV2.S vaccine versus placebo. The receptor's source is a person between 18 and 60 years old who received the Ad26.COV2.S COVID-19 vaccine or a placebo. The rearrangement uses TRBV5-6 and TRBJ1-1, with D possibly being TRBD1 (6 bases). The CDR3 loop is CASTPPRGAWTDTEAFF. Here the CDR3 DNA reads TGTGCCAGCACCCCGCCCCGGGGGGCGTGGACGGACACTGAAGCTTTCTTT.